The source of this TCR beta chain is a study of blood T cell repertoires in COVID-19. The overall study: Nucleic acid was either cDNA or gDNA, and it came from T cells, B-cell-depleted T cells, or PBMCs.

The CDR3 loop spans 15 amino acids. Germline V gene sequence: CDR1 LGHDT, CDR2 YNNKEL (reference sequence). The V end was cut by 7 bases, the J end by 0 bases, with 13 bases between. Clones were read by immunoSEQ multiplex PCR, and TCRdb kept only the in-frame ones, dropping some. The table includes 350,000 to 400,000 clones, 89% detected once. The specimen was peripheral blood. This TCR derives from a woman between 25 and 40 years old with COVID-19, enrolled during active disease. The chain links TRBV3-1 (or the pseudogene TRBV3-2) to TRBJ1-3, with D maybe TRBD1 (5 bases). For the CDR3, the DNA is TGTGCCAGCACCTCGGACATTAGCTCTGGAAACACCATATATTTT. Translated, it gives CASTSDISSGNTIYF.